Reported below is one TCR beta chain. In its sample, this clone was seen a few times. What antigen it recognizes has not been identified. No quality values exist for individual bases; no much larger clone is one base distant. The data are from a study of glioma-infiltrating T cells after dendritic cell vaccination (dated by TCRdb to 2016 to 2018). A note on the overall study: A cohort of 15 glioblastoma patients from Phase I and II dendritic cell vaccination trials was included, of whom 9 were newly diagnosed and 6 had recurrent disease. In glioblastoma patients vaccinated with dendritic cells, deep sequencing of TCR beta CDR3 regions served to measure the amount of tumor-infiltrating lymphocytes and to compare repertoires between tumor and blood. To make the vaccine, monocyte-derived dendritic cells were cultured for 6 to 7 days with IL-4 and GM-CSF and then pulsed overnight with autologous tumor lysate. Survival after dendritic cell vaccination was correlated with TCR sequencing metrics such as TIL content and the overlap between tumor and blood repertoires. Between the early 2000s and the early 2010s, the patients were given dendritic cell vaccination pulsed with autologous tumor lysate. Three intradermal dendritic cell vaccine injections were administered to patients at biweekly intervals in the arm below the axilla. General study outcomes and caveats: After dendritic cell vaccination, a higher estimated pretreatment TIL content predicted longer time to progression and overall survival. The cohort was small and heterogeneous, with few patients having full blood and tumor sets and even fewer initial-recurrent tumor pairs. TCR clonality showed no direct relationship with survival, which suggests that a diverse polyclonal response may be important. The three-group TCR overlap response model was described as speculative and requiring prospective validation.

To be selected, patients needed enough residual fresh-frozen tumor tissue and more than two years of available survival data. An isocitrate dehydrogenase mutation was not carried by any of the glioblastoma patients, although molecular status was otherwise variable. PBMC were collected before vaccination, two weeks after the third vaccination, and at tumor progression if tumor progression occurred. The Qiagen DNeasy Blood extraction Kit was used for extraction of genomic DNA. Trimmed from V: 1 base; trimmed from J: 3 bases; junction bases lacking a gene match: 7. CDR1 and CDR2, per the germline V gene (reference sequence), are LNHDA and SQIVND. Taken from cysteine to phenylalanine, the CDR3 has 18 residues. This entry keeps only the CDR3 DNA: 54 bases, framed from base 1. The immunoSEQ assay amplified TCRB CDR3 regions from about 2 micrograms of genomic DNA, or from all available DNA when less than that amount was available. The multiplex PCR relied on 60 forward primers for TCR V beta segments and 13 reverse primers for J beta segments. Synthetic control templates were spiked into each sample at limiting dilution to estimate reads per starting template. The Illumina HiSeq System generated sequencing reads of 87 bp. Per the source publication's procedure: PCR and sequencing errors were removed by merging closely related sequences with a nearest neighbor algorithm. TCR overlap was measured as the percentage of unique tumor TCR beta sequences also present in the same patient's peripheral blood. This immuneACCESS table, as held by TCRdb, lists in-frame sequences with V and J called but not all clones. Of the missing ones, under half trace to an unresolved V gene in checked studies; the others have no known cause. The D gene and trimming were derived from the DNA, and the V and J assignments and clone size from that table. Here the sample has about 92,000 clones; over 75% occur a single time. More than 15% of the sample lies in the top ten.

The origin of this receptor is a human donor with glioblastoma. This chain joins TRBV19 to TRBJ2-7, with 15 junctional bases fitting TRBD2. Sequenced here: blood, sampled before dendritic cell vaccination. This receptor carries the CDR3 CASSIAPGLAGGRYEQYF. The sequenced DNA: TGTGCCAGTAGTATAGCCCCGGGACTAGCGGGGGGCCGCTACGAGCAGTACTTC.